This TCR beta chain was profiled in a study of OX40 agonist ivuxolimab in advanced cancers. General study points: At 0.1 to 3.0 mg/kg, clonal expansion of CD4+ and CD8+ blood T cells had occurred by week 6. Undetermined was the antigen specificity of the expanded peripheral T cells.

A remark on this clone: Its antigen is as yet unknown.

Losses at the gene ends were 4 bases for V and 3 bases for J; bases not matched to a gene: 5. Germline CDR1 is SGHKS and CDR2 is YYEKEE (reference sequence). The CDR3 runs 14 residues. Clones were sequenced by immunoSEQ multiplex PCR, and TCRdb holds only the in-frame ones, with some missing. This sample has about 130,000 clones, with about 92% found just once. The source was CD4+ or CD8+ T cells sorted from blood, collected in a trial of the OX40 agonist ivuxolimab. This clonotype was obtained from an adult with an advanced solid tumor such as melanoma, head and neck, liver or kidney cancer. This rearrangement joins TRBV5-5 to TRBJ2-7; 9 positions match TRBD1. CDR3 residues: CASSTPGQGYEQYF. In nucleotides, the CDR3 is TGTGCCAGCAGCACTCCGGGACAGGGCTACGAGCAGTACTTC.